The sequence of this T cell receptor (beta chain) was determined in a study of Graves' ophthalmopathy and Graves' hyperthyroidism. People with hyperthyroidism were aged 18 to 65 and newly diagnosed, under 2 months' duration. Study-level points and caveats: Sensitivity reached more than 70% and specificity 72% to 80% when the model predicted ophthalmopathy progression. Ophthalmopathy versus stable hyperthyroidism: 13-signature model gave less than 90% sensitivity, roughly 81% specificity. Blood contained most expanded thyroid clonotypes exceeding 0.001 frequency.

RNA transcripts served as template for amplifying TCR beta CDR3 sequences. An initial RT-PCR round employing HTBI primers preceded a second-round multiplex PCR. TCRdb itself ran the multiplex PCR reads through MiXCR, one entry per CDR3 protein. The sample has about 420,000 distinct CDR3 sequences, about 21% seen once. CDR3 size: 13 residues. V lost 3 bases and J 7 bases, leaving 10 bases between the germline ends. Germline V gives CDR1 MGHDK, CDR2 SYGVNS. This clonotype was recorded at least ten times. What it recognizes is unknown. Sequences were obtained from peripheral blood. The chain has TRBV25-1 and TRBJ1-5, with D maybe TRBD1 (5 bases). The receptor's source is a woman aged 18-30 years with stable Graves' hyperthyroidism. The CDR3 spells CASSDAGSQPQHF. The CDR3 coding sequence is TGTGCCAGCAGTGACGCAGGGTCCCAGCCCCAGCATTTT. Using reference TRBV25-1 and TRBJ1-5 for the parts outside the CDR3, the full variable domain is EADIYQTPRYLVIGTGKKITLECSQTMGHDKMYWYQQDPGMELHLIHYSYGVNSTEKGDLSSESTVSRIRTEHFPLTLESARPSHTSQYLCASSDAGSQPQHFGDGTRLSIL.